This T cell receptor beta chain originates from a study of shared clonotypes between healthy human individuals. General study points: The naive CD4 repertoires of several donors were compared, and approximately 4.5% of clonotypes were shared. The low donor count limited represented genetic and exposure-history diversity.

Trimming pared 3 bases from V and 2 bases from J, leaving 14 bases between. The CDR3 covers 16 residues. CDR1 and CDR2 (germline): SGHRS, YFSETQ. Sequenced by immunoSEQ multiplex PCR; TCRdb stores in-frame clones only, minus some. The data show approximately 2.5 million clones, with 85% to 95% seen just once and under 0.15% held by the top ten. Regarding this clone: Its antigen is unidentified.

The sequenced sample was naive CD4+ T cells sorted from blood. As to subset: CD45RA+ positively selected. The rearrangement joins TRBV5-1 to TRBJ2-2; D unresolved. The sequence derives from a man younger than 35 in good health. CDR3 in DNA: TGCGCCAGCAGCTACGACAATTTACCAAACACCGGGGAGCTGTTTTTT. This gives the protein CASSYDNLPNTGELFF.